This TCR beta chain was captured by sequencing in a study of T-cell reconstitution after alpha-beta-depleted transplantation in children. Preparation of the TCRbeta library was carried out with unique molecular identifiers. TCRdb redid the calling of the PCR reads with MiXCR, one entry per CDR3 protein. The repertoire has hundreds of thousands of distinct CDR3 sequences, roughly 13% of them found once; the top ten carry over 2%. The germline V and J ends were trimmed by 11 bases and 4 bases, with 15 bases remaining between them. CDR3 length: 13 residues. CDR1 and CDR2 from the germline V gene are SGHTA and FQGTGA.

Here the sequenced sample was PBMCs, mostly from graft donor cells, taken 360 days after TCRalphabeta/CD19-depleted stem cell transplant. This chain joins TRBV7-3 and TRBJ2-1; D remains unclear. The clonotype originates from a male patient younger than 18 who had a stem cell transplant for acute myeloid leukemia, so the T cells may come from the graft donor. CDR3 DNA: TGTGCCGGACCTCGCGATAGGTACAATGAGCAGTTCTTC. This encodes CAGPRDRYNEQFF.